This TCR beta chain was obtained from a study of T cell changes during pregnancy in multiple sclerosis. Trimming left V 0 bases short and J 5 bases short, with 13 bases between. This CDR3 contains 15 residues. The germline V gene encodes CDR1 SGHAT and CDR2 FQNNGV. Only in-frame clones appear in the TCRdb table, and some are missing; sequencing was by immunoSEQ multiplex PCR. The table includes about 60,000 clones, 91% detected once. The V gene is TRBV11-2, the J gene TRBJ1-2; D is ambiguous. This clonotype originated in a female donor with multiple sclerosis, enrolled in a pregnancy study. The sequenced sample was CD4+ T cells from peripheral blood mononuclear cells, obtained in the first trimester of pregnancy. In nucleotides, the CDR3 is TGTGCCAGCAGCTTAGATCTCGGGAGTTTTTATGGCTACACCTTC. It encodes CASSLDLGSFYGYTF.